Following are 21 T cell receptor beta chains from one sample sequenced in a study of T-cell reconstitution after alpha-beta-depleted transplantation in children. Library preparation (for TCRbeta) was performed with unique molecular identifiers. A single record per CDR3 protein comes from TCRdb applying MiXCR to the PCR reads. This sample carries 280,000 or so distinct CDR3 sequences, around 10% of them seen once, and the ten largest clones take around a quarter. The source material was peripheral blood, sampled 180 days after TCRalphabeta/CD19-depleted stem cell transplant. All receptors come from a male patient aged 2 to 9 who had a stem cell transplant for chronic granulomatous disease, so the T cells may come from the graft donor.

In its sample, this clonotype was seen many times. The chain employs TRBV29-1 and TRBJ1-2; D is unresolved. The V gene lost 3 bases and the J gene lost 4 bases, with 6 bases spanning the gap. The CDR3 sequence is 11 residues long. Germline V gene data show CDR1 as SQVTM and CDR2 as ANQGSEA. The CDR3, as DNA: TGCAGCGTTGACAGAGTCTATGGCTACACCTTC. It is translated as CSVDRVYGYTF.

This clonotype was picked up many times. The gene calls are TRBV27 and TRBJ1-1, with TRBD1 as a possible D gene (5 bases). The CDR3 contains 15 residues. Germline V gives CDR1 MNHEY, CDR2 SMNVEV (reference sequence). V gave up 5 bases and J gave up 7 bases, with 20 bases separating them. CDR3 sequence reads: CASSRGLSDTYEAFF. The CDR3 coding sequence is TGTGCCAGCAGTCGGGGACTTTCGGACACTTATGAAGCTTTCTTT.

This chain links TRBV10-2 with TRBJ1-3; TRBD1 might be the D (5 bases). Germline assignment: CDR1 WSHSY and CDR2 SAAADI. The V end was cut by 5 bases, the J end by 0 bases, with 11 bases between. The CDR3 is made up of 15 amino acids. This CDR3 reads CASSIGAISGNTIYF. Written as DNA, the CDR3 is TGCGCCAGCAGTATAGGGGCCATCTCTGGAAACACCATATATTTT.

This chain uses TRBV30 with TRBJ1-2, with unresolved D. Germline assignment: CDR1 GTSNPN and CDR2 SVGIG (reference sequence). The V end lost 5 bases, the J end lost 1 base, and 17 bases lay between the germline ends. This CDR3 has 15 amino acids. The CDR3 DNA reads as TGTGCCTGGGGATCCGGGAAAGGGAATAACTATGGCTACACCTTC. This sequence encodes CAWGSGKGNNYGYTF.

This clonotype was picked up many times. This chain joins TRBV11-2 and TRBJ2-1, with D tentatively TRBD2 (5 bases). The germline V and J ends were trimmed by 6 bases and 5 bases, with 17 bases remaining between them. Germline values: CDR1 SGHAT, CDR2 FQNNGV. This CDR3 contains 15 residues. CDR3 in amino acids: CASRRSGFKNNEQFF. In DNA form, the CDR3 reads TGTGCCAGCAGACGCTCGGGATTCAAGAACAATGAGCAGTTCTTC.

On this clonotype: At one boundary the junction diverges from the germline segment, which might be a read error. This chain uses TRBV27 with TRBJ2-7; D might be TRBD2 (6 bases). The CDR3 spans 13 residues. Germline-derived CDR1 and CDR2 are MNHEY and SMNVEV (reference sequence). Written as DNA, the CDR3 is TGTGACAGCAGTTGGGCAGCGGACTACGTGCAGTACTTC. Translated, it gives CDSSWAADYVQYF.

This clonotype was seen more than once but under ten times. The chain couples TRBV30 to TRBJ2-1; D is ambiguous. Trimming stripped 1 base from V and 1 base from J, with 5 bases between. The CDR3 is 13 amino acids. The germline V gene has CDR1 GTSNPN and CDR2 SVGIG (reference sequence). CDR3 in DNA: TGTGCCTGGAGTGCACTTTCCTACAATGAGCAGTTCTTC. Its protein is CAWSALSYNEQFF.

This clonotype has a count of ten or more. The chain combines TRBV7-2 with TRBJ2-3; 7 bases map to TRBD2. The CDR3 is made up of 17 amino acids. Looked up from germline, CDR1 is SGHTA and CDR2 is FQGNSA. The J segment lost 3 bases and the V segment lost 1 base, leaving 10 bases of the junction unmatched. The CDR3 reads CASSLGGLVPPTDTQYF. DNA of the CDR3: TGTGCCAGCAGCTTAGGAGGACTAGTTCCGCCGACAGATACGCAGTATTTT. Combining the CDR3 with reference TRBV7-2 and TRBJ2-3 gives the whole variable domain GAGVSQSPSNKVTEKGKDVELRCDPISGHTALYWYRQSLGQGLEFLIYFQGNSAPDKSGLPSDRFSAERTGGSVSTLTIQRTQQEDSAVYLCASSLGGLVPPTDTQYFGPGTRLTVL.

To note about this clonotype: A much larger clone sits a single nucleotide away, making a read error possible. The V call is TRBV12-3 or TRBV12-4, the J call TRBJ1-5; D call uncertain. This CDR3 has 14 amino acids. In DNA form, the CDR3 reads TGCTGTGCCGCCCGGCAGCAAATTAATCAGCCCCAGCATTTT. Amino acid sequence: CCAARQQINQPQHF.

This clonotype came up many times. The chain uses TRBV7-8 and TRBJ2-2; D assignment may be TRBD1 or TRBD2 (5 bases each). Trimming pared 0 bases from V and 4 bases from J, leaving 12 bases between. This CDR3 region has 16 residues. Germline V gene data show CDR1 as SGHVS and CDR2 as FQNEAQ. The DNA for the CDR3 is TGTGCCAGCAGCTTAGCGGGGGAACGGCCCACCGGGGAGCTGTTTTTT. Translation gives CASSLAGERPTGELFF. Variable domain in full (rest from reference TRBV7-8 and TRBJ2-2): GAGVSQSPRYKVAKRGQDVALRCDPISGHVSLFWYQQALGQGPEFLTYFQNEAQLDKSGLPSDRFFAERPEGSVSTLKIQRTQQEDSAVYLCASSLAGERPTGELFFGEGSRLTVL.

This chain joins TRBV2 and TRBJ1-5; D is unclear. V dropped 6 bases and J dropped 6 bases, with 12 bases sitting between them. The CDR3 runs 13 residues. Germline V lookup: CDR1 SNHLY, CDR2 FYNNEI. For the CDR3, the DNA is TGTGCCAGCAGCGACCAACACGTTCAGCCCCAGCATTTT. Translating gives CASSDQHVQPQHF.

At least ten counts were recorded for this clonotype. The chain recombines TRBV7-7 with TRBJ2-2; 11 nucleotides agree with TRBD2. The germline CDR1 and CDR2 sequences are SSHAT and FNYEAQ (reference sequence). Trimming cost V 6 bases and J 7 bases; bases outside gene matches: 10. This CDR3 comprises 16 residues. CDR3 DNA sequence: TGTGCCAGCAGTCCTCATAGCGGGAGGGCCCTCGGGGAGCTGTTTTTT. It specifies CASSPHSGRALGELFF.

This clonotype was observed many times. This chain connects TRBV18 to TRBJ2-3, with TRBD2 identical over 10 bases. The CDR3 covers 17 residues. Germline V gives CDR1 KGHSH, CDR2 LQKENI. Trimming removed 3 bases from V and 6 bases from J; junction bases left unmatched: 12. CDR3 loop: CASSPPGLAISGDTQYF. DNA for the CDR3: TGTGCCAGCTCACCCCCGGGACTAGCGATCTCAGGGGATACGCAGTATTTT.

With respect to this clonotype: This may arise from a read error, as a much more abundant clone is one base away. The rearrangement links TRBV11-2 to TRBJ2-7, with a weak D call TRBD2 (5 bases). The CDR3 consists of 15 residues. Trimming pared 5 bases from V and 2 bases from J, leaving 16 bases between. The V gene's germline CDR1 is SGHAT and CDR2 FQNNGV. In nucleotides, the CDR3 is TGTGCCAGCAGCCCAACCCCGGGATTGACCTACGAGCAGTACTTC. It specifies CASSPTPGLTYEQYF.

There are many counts of this clonotype. The V and J genes are TRBV10-3 and TRBJ2-5; TRBD2 agrees at 13 bases. J gave up 5 bases and V 5 bases, and 5 bases lay outside the gene matches. The length of the CDR3 is 15 residues. Germline-derived CDR1 and CDR2 are ENHRY and SYGVKD. The CDR3 sequence is CAISTQTSGGETQYF. The DNA of the CDR3 is TGTGCCATCAGTACCCAGACTAGCGGGGGGGAGACCCAGTACTTC.

This clonotype was recorded at least ten times. The chain uses TRBV7-4 and TRBJ1-2, with D tentatively TRBD1 (5 bases). The V and J ends lost 5 bases and 4 bases respectively, with 20 bases between them. CDR3 length equals 16 residues. The V gene's germline CDR1 is SGHVT and CDR2 SQSDAQ. For the CDR3, the DNA is TGTGCCAGCAGCCCCCCCGTTGGGGCGAGCGGCTATGGCTACACCTTC. Residues: CASSPPVGASGYGYTF.

This clonotype showed up many times. The rearrangement uses TRBV18 and TRBJ1-2; 7 bases are a match to TRBD1. Germline assignment: CDR1 KGHSH and CDR2 LQKENI. V lost 4 bases to trimming and J lost 0 bases; unmatched junction nucleotides: 5. CDR3 length: 15 amino acids. The CDR3 protein is CASSRDRPSNYGYTF. CDR3 DNA: TGTGCCAGCTCACGGGACAGACCATCTAACTATGGCTACACCTTC.

Many counts were recorded for this clonotype. The CDR3 here is CASSYHRVKEQFF. The DNA of the CDR3 is TGTGCCAGCAGCTACCACAGGGTTAAGGAGCAGTTCTTC. The chain joins TRBV5-4 to TRBJ2-1; D may be TRBD1 (6 bases). The germline V and J ends were trimmed by 3 bases and 10 bases, with 14 bases remaining between them. The CDR3 has 13 residues. Germline CDR1 is SGHNT and CDR2 is YYREEE (reference sequence).

This clonotype showed up many times. This rearrangement joins TRBV30 to TRBJ1-1; D is unresolved. Germline CDR1 GTSNPN, CDR2 SVGIG (reference sequence). Between the trimmed V and J ends, which lost 2 bases and 5 bases, there was a span of 9 bases. The CDR3 runs to 12 residues. As DNA, the CDR3 is TGTGCCTGGAGTTTTATCGGGACTGAAGCTTTCTTT. It yields the protein CAWSFIGTEAFF.

The table lists this clonotype with many counts. The rearrangement uses TRBV28 and TRBJ1-4, with D possibly matching TRBD1 (5 bases). The CDR3 consists of 17 residues. V was cut by 2 bases and J by 7 bases, with 20 bases left in between. Germline loops: CDR1 MDHEN, CDR2 SYDVKM. CDR3 protein: CASSLMGGRLESEKLFF. The CDR3, as DNA: TGTGCCAGCAGTTTAATGGGGGGTCGCCTTGAGAGTGAAAAACTGTTTTTT.

At least ten counts were recorded for this clonotype. This chain joins TRBV20-1 and TRBJ1-2, with D hard to call. This CDR3 comprises 13 residues. Germline loops: CDR1 DFQATT, CDR2 SNEGSKA (reference sequence). V lost 3 bases, J lost 0 bases, and 8 bases lay in between. The CDR3 here is CSASLGSNYGYTF. CDR3 DNA: TGCAGTGCTAGTTTAGGGTCTAACTATGGCTACACCTTC.